A selection of T cell receptor beta chains follows, all from one sample in a study of OX40 agonist ivuxolimab in advanced cancers. Sequenced by immunoSEQ multiplex PCR; TCRdb stores in-frame clones only, minus some. The sample yields nearly 95,000 clones, 85% to 95% seen once. The source was CD4+ or CD8+ T cells sorted from blood, collected in a trial of the OX40 agonist ivuxolimab. These receptors were taken from an adult with an advanced solid tumor such as melanoma, head and neck, liver or kidney cancer. CDR3s include the opening cysteine and the closing phenylalanine or tryptophan.

CASSYSRVRYTDTQYF	TRBJ2-3	TRBV6-5
CASSPGGIAGYNEQFF	TRBJ2-1	TRBV7-9
CASGTGDQPQHF	TRBJ1-5	TRBV27
CASRLNRYHQPQHF	TRBJ1-5	TRBV27
CASSCRAFRSSYNSPLHF	TRBJ1-6	TRBV7-9
CAWSRGGNTEAFF	TRBJ1-1	TRBV30
CASTPGWGRENYGYTF	TRBJ1-2	TRBV5-6
CASRVALLYNEQFF	TRBJ2-1	TRBV2
CASGGGATYEQYF	TRBJ2-7	TRBV13
CASSLGQGFSYEQYF	TRBJ2-7	TRBV11-2
CAISEPTGENTEAFF	TRBJ1-1	TRBV10-3
CASSLGSYEQYF	TRBJ2-7	TRBV7-8
CASGSGDEQFF	TRBJ2-1	TRBV7-9
CASSQVDRATEAFF	TRBJ1-1	TRBV4-3
CASSIDHGQRRTGELFF	TRBJ2-2	TRBV19
CASSQAGATYEQYF	TRBJ2-7	TRBV4-1
CASSEAWGSYEQYF	TRBJ2-7	TRBV2
CASGRWDTQYF	TRBJ2-3	TRBV6-1
CASSQAAGAGDGYTF	TRBJ1-2	TRBV4-1
CASSHLNNEQFF	TRBJ2-1	TRBV4-1
CASSMRGLLADEQYF	TRBJ2-7	TRBV19
CASSASGGFNEQFF	TRBJ2-1	TRBV9
CASSFRATSGLEQFF	TRBJ2-1	TRBV7-9
CATIEAGGTEAFF	TRBJ1-1	TRBV19
CASSLGIASYEQYF	TRBJ2-7	TRBV11-2
CASSSDSGGPREQFF	TRBJ2-1	TRBV9
CASSPSLGGGYTF	TRBJ1-2	TRBV7-3
CAWNLGGEQFF	TRBJ2-1	TRBV30
CASSEPLGTAFNEQFF	TRBJ2-1	TRBV9
CASSDPGTGVTSPLHF	TRBJ1-6	TRBV6-1
CASSEGQGRNQPQHF	TRBJ1-5	TRBV2
CAVGKITQYF	TRBJ2-5	TRBV6-5
CATSTPREGGRIQYF	TRBJ2-7	TRBV15
CASSIGLLAYEQYF	TRBJ2-7	TRBV11-2
CASRSGTGYEQYF	TRBJ2-7	TRBV11-2
CASSVGGHPNTGELFF	TRBJ2-2	TRBV9
CASSQVIQRNEKLFF	TRBJ1-4	TRBV4-3
CASSLSPRGLIDEQYF	TRBJ2-7	TRBV28
CAWSDPTQYF	TRBJ2-3	TRBV30
CASSTVGYEQYF	TRBJ2-7	TRBV5-1
CASSSPGHLNYGYTF	TRBJ1-2	TRBV6-5
CASSSGGGGYEQYF	TRBJ2-7	TRBV27
CASTAGGEAFF	TRBJ1-1	TRBV5-1
CASSQNTGIYEQYF	TRBJ2-7	TRBV4-1
CASSLESTSGYNEQFF	TRBJ2-1	TRBV13
CASSPDLLEQYF	TRBJ2-7	TRBV5-1
CASSGSAYEQYF	TRBJ2-7	TRBV25-1
CASTWVDTQYF	TRBJ2-3	TRBV13
CASSQAGGGAWEQYF	TRBJ2-7	TRBV4-1
CASSGTEFSGNTIYF	TRBJ1-3	TRBV9
CASGLVSVTDTQYF	TRBJ2-3	TRBV12-5
CATRASFSYEQYF	TRBJ2-7	TRBV2
CASSVGERGLAGIGQFF	TRBJ2-1	TRBV9
CASSADRFSNQPQHF	TRBJ1-5	TRBV7-2
CAWSQVTGGSELFF	TRBJ2-2	TRBV30
CASSQGYNTEAFF	TRBJ1-1	TRBV4-1
CASSRTGTGNEQYF	TRBJ2-7	TRBV5-1
CASSETANYGYTF	TRBJ1-2	TRBV6-5
CASSQDPGLVPAADTQYF	TRBJ2-3	TRBV4-1
CASSQVVGQGARNYGYTF	TRBJ1-2	TRBV4-1